This record looks at one T cell receptor beta chain sequence and its context. Its matching antigen is unknown. The data were taken from a study of T cell responses to AZD1222 COVID-19 vaccine. Study observations and caveats: Only after the peak T cell response were repertoires sampled. Along spike, vaccine-associated CD4 TCRs were found throughout, with dominance at 160-218 and 743-854. Baseline antibody screening turned up just a handful of seropositive AZD1222 recipients. Reportedly, nearly half the spike-specific TCRs target unmutated variant regions.

Clones were read by immunoSEQ multiplex PCR, and TCRdb kept only the in-frame ones, dropping some. The sample holds more than 150,000 clones, 85% to 95% seen once. Germline V gene lookup returns CDR1 KGHSH and CDR2 LQKENI. This CDR3 is 14 amino acids long. The ends were cut back, 4 bases at V and 2 bases at J, with 11 bases in the middle. The TCR was taken from an adult who received the AZD1222 COVID-19 vaccine. Source: peripheral blood, taken 28 days after the second AZD1222 dose. This sequence joins TRBV18 and TRBJ1-1; the D is unclear. CDR3 coding DNA: TGTGCCAGCTCACTCCAGACGGCTAACACTGAAGCTTTCTTT. Protein sequence: CASSLQTANTEAFF.